The 28 T cell receptor beta chains given below trace back to one sample, sequenced in a study of cytomegalovirus exposure and HLA in healthy donors. The PCR had 60 Vbeta and 13 Jbeta primers. The assay was immunoSEQ multiplex PCR, and TCRdb's table has in-frame clones only and misses some. The sample shows about 200,000 clones, roughly four fifths of them seen only once. The source material was PBMCs. These TCRs come from a man between 35 and 55 years old in good health and CMV-seropositive.

The chain carries TRBV4-1 and TRBJ2-3; D is perhaps TRBD1 (5 bases). The germline V gene encodes CDR1 MGHRA and CDR2 YSYEKL. V was pared by 4 bases and J by 2 bases, with 16 bases between. This CDR3 has 16 residues. This chain's CDR3 is CASSLGVTIYTDTQYF. DNA for the CDR3: TGCGCCAGCAGCCTAGGGGTCACCATCTACACAGATACGCAGTATTTT.

V usage is TRBV6-1 and J usage is TRBJ1-6; 7 bases line up with TRBD1. The CDR3 has 14 amino acids. Germline CDR1 reads MNHNS; CDR2 reads SASEGT. Germline trimming cut 6 bases from V and 6 bases from J; bases unmatched to any gene: 5. The CDR3 nucleotides read TGTGCCAGCAGATCCGGGACAGCTAATTCACCCCTCCACTTT. Its protein is CASRSGTANSPLHF.

CDR3 protein: CASSRTGAAGANVLTF. CDR3 bases: TGTGCCAGCAGCAGGACAGGGGCAGCTGGGGCCAACGTCCTGACTTTC. The J gene is TRBJ2-6, the V gene TRBV5-4; 9 bases are a match to TRBD1. This CDR3 spans 16 amino acids. V dropped 4 bases and J dropped 2; count of bases not matched to a gene: 4. CDR1 and CDR2 (germline): SGHNT, YYREEE (reference sequence).

The chain recombines TRBV9 with TRBJ2-5; 10 positions agree with TRBD2. The CDR3 has 16 residues. The germline V gene encodes CDR1 SGDLS and CDR2 YYNGEE. The J segment lost 5 bases and the V segment lost 3 bases, leaving 10 bases of the junction unmatched. The CDR3 region is CASSAGAAGGLETQYF. The CDR3 DNA follows: TGTGCCAGCAGCGCGGGGGCAGCGGGGGGGCTGGAGACCCAGTACTTC. Supplemented by reference TRBV9 and TRBJ2-5, the full variable domain reads DSGVTQTPKHLITATGQRVTLRCSPRSGDLSVYWYQQSLDQGLQFLIQYYNGEERAKGNILERFSAQQFPDLHSELNLSSLELGDSALYFCASSAGAAGGLETQYFGPGTRLLVL.

The rearrangement links TRBV6-1 to TRBJ2-2; possibly TRBD1 for D (5 bases). The V gene lost 2 bases and the J gene lost 5 bases, with 9 bases spanning the gap. Germline values: CDR1 MNHNS, CDR2 SASEGT. This CDR3 is 14 amino acids long. The CDR3 protein is CASSEQGKTGELFF. CDR3 nucleotides: TGTGCCAGCAGTGAACAGGGAAAGACCGGGGAGCTGTTTTTT.

This clone was seen more than once but under ten times. The CDR3 DNA follows: TGTGCAGACGATCCGGGGGTTGGGGCCAACGTCCTGACTTTC. Translation: CADDPGVGANVLTF. The chain is built from TRBV7-9 and TRBJ2-6; a possible D gene is TRBD2 (6 bases). This CDR3 is 14 amino acids long. Germline CDR1 and CDR2: SEHNR and FQNEAQ (reference sequence).

The CDR3 bases are TGCGCCAGCACCTCCACTGGGGCGGGAGGAAGCACAGATACGCAGTATTTT. This gives the protein CASTSTGAGGSTDTQYF. V usage is TRBV4-1 and J usage is TRBJ2-3; 8 nucleotides line up with TRBD2. The CDR3 runs to 17 residues. V dropped 7 bases and J dropped 0; count of bases not matched to a gene: 12. Germline CDR1 reads MGHRA; CDR2 reads YSYEKL.

The rearrangement joins TRBV5-1 to TRBJ1-2, with 10 bases fitting TRBD1. From germline, CDR1 is SGHRS and CDR2 YFSETQ. V dropped 0 bases and J dropped 2; count of bases not matched to a gene: 7. This CDR3 spans 17 amino acids. The CDR3 bases are TGCGCCAGCAGCTTGGCGGGACAGGGGATTACAAACTATGGCTACACCTTC. Translation: CASSLAGQGITNYGYTF.

The J gene is TRBJ1-2, the V gene TRBV19, with D tentatively TRBD1 (5 bases). This CDR3 contains 16 residues. Per the germline V gene, CDR1 is LNHDA and CDR2 is SQIVND (reference sequence). Trimming cost V 6 bases and J 0 bases, with 17 bases left between them. DNA of the CDR3: TGTGCCAGTAGCCCCATCCCGGGGGGGTCTAACTATGGCTACACCTTC. Encoded protein: CASSPIPGGSNYGYTF.

This clone was detected once. V gene TRBV4-2 combines with J gene TRBJ1-6; D uncertain. Germline CDR1 and CDR2: LGHNA and YNFKEQ. V was clipped by 10 bases and J by 7 bases, with 23 bases between them. There are 16 residues in the CDR3. In DNA form, the CDR3 reads TGTGCCACCTCGACGGACCCCCGCTCGGGGAATTCACCCCTCCACTTT. Protein product: CATSTDPRSGNSPLHF.

The J gene is TRBJ2-7, the V gene TRBV7-9, with 10 positions matching TRBD2. The CDR3 totals 14 residues. The germline V gene encodes CDR1 SEHNR and CDR2 FQNEAQ (reference sequence). V was pared by 6 bases and J by 2 bases, with 4 bases of the junction left unmatched. CDR3: CASSSSGGAYEQYF. The CDR3 nucleotides are TGTGCCAGCAGTTCGAGCGGGGGGGCCTACGAGCAGTACTTC.

The chain links TRBV5-1 to TRBJ1-2, with 7 positions matching TRBD1. The junction had 7 bases not matched to a gene; V was cut back by 0 bases and J by 8 bases. CDR3 size: 14 residues. The germline V gene encodes CDR1 SGHRS and CDR2 YFSETQ. The CDR3: CASSLAQTGSGYTF. As DNA, the CDR3 is TGCGCCAGCAGCTTGGCCCAGACAGGGTCCGGCTACACCTTC.

V gene TRBV6-6 combines with J gene TRBJ2-1, with TRBD2 matching over 10 bases. J lost 4 bases, V lost 4 bases, and 7 bases had no gene match. The CDR3 spans 16 residues. Germline V gives CDR1 MNHNY, CDR2 SVGAGI (reference sequence). As DNA, the CDR3 is TGTGCCAGCAGTTCTCGACTAGCGGGTTTTTACAATGAGCAGTTCTTC. As protein: CASSSRLAGFYNEQFF.

The gene calls are TRBV7-3 and TRBJ2-1; D unclear. The germline CDR1 and CDR2 sequences are SGHTA and FQGTGA. V gave up 5 bases and J gave up 2 bases, with 7 bases separating them. This CDR3 has 13 residues. In nucleotides, the CDR3 is TGTGCCAGCAGCAACCGAGCCTACAATGAGCAGTTCTTC. It yields the protein CASSNRAYNEQFF.

The V gene is TRBV27, the J gene TRBJ1-6; D is undetermined. The germline V gene encodes CDR1 MNHEY and CDR2 SMNVEV (reference sequence). V lost 2 bases and J 9 bases, leaving 17 bases between the germline ends. This CDR3 has 16 residues. CDR3 coding DNA: TGTGCCAGCAGTTTAAAGGGCGCCGCGGAGGCTTCACCCCTCCACTTT. Its translation: CASSLKGAAEASPLHF.

The V and J genes are TRBV6-1 and TRBJ1-2; no definite D call. This CDR3 region has 13 residues. V lost 6 bases and J 8 bases, leaving 16 bases between the germline ends. CDR1 MNHNS and CDR2 SASEGT come from the germline V gene. CDR3 residues: CASSLAGPGGYTF. CDR3 bases: TGTGCCAGCAGCTTAGCGGGCCCGGGGGGCTACACCTTC.

The rearrangement uses TRBV5-1 and TRBJ2-7, with D possibly matching TRBD1 (6 bases). This CDR3 is built from 15 residues. V was clipped by 3 bases and J by 1 base, with 14 bases between them. Germline V gives CDR1 SGHRS, CDR2 YFSETQ. In nucleotides, the CDR3 is TGCGCCAGCAGCTCGGGACAAGGATTATCCTACGAGCAGTACTTC. As protein: CASSSGQGLSYEQYF.

The chain joins TRBV7-8 to TRBJ2-3, with 7 bases matching TRBD2. Germline V gene lookup returns CDR1 SGHVS and CDR2 FQNEAQ. This CDR3 region has 15 residues. With 2 bases clipped from V and 6 bases from J, the junction kept 8 bases outside the gene matches. The CDR3 is CASSLLRGSLDTQYF. The DNA of the CDR3 is TGTGCCAGCAGCTTATTGCGGGGGAGCCTGGATACGCAGTATTTT.

V and J are TRBV2 and TRBJ2-7, with a weak D call TRBD1 (6 bases). The germline CDR1 and CDR2 sequences are SNHLY and FYNNEI. V gave up 4 bases and J gave up 2 bases, with 12 bases separating them. This CDR3 contains 14 residues. This CDR3 is CASSADSATYEQYF. The CDR3 DNA reads TGTGCCAGCAGTGCGGACAGTGCCACCTACGAGCAGTACTTC.

Written as DNA, the CDR3 is TGTGCCAGCAGTGTTAACCGGGTCCCTACCTACGAGCAGTACTTC. This sequence encodes CASSVNRVPTYEQYF. This chain joins TRBV6-1 and TRBJ2-7; D is undetermined. Germline V gene lookup returns CDR1 MNHNS and CDR2 SASEGT. V lost 4 bases, J lost 2 bases, and 15 bases lay in between. This CDR3 is 15 amino acids long.

The chain uses TRBV6-1 and TRBJ1-6; no clear D. This CDR3 region has 14 residues. Per germline, CDR1 MNHNS and CDR2 SASEGT. V lost 1 base to trimming and J lost 8 bases, with 9 bases between them. Here the CDR3 DNA reads TGTGCCAGCAGTGAAGGGGTCCTAGATTCACCCCTCCACTTT. As protein: CASSEGVLDSPLHF.

The rearrangement links TRBV5-1 to TRBJ1-5; TRBD1 is a possible D gene (6 bases). The germline V gene encodes CDR1 SGHRS and CDR2 YFSETQ. The CDR3 consists of 13 residues. The V gene lost 2 bases and the J gene lost 7 bases, with 10 bases spanning the gap. In DNA, the CDR3 is TGCGCCAGCAGCTTACAGGGTAACCAGCCCCAGCATTTT. This codes for CASSLQGNQPQHF.

The chain joins TRBV1 to TRBJ1-5; whether TRBD1, the table's D call, matches the DNA was not checked. TRBV1 is an annotated pseudogene. The CDR3 has 14 amino acids. In DNA, the CDR3 is TGCACCAGCAGCCAAAGGCAGGGCTATCAGCCCCAGCATTTT. As protein: CTSSQRQGYQPQHF.

This chain uses TRBV4-1 with TRBJ2-1, with D unclear. Germline values: CDR1 MGHRA, CDR2 YSYEKL. The ends were cut back, 0 bases at V and 5 bases at J, with 5 bases in the middle. The CDR3 spans 13 residues. The CDR3 region has the DNA TGCGCCAGCAGCCAAGATCGAGACAATGAGCAGTTCTTC. It codes for CASSQDRDNEQFF.

The chain joins TRBV6-5 to TRBJ2-5; the match to TRBD2 covers 7 bases. The J call may be mistaken, given a closer DNA end match to TRBJ2-7. Germline CDR1 MNHEY, CDR2 SVGAGI. The CDR3 loop spans 15 amino acids. The CDR3 region is CASRRTWEGSYEQYF. CDR3 bases: TGTGCCAGCAGGCGAACCTGGGAGGGATCCTACGAGCAGTACTTC.

This chain connects TRBV7-9 to TRBJ2-2; TRBD1 aligns across 9 bases. The CDR3 runs 15 residues. Germline trimming cut 5 bases from V and 4 bases from J; bases unmatched to any gene: 5. CDR1 is SEHNR and CDR2 is FQNEAQ in the germline V gene (reference sequence). CDR3 loop: CASSAGTGTTGELFF. The CDR3 DNA follows: TGTGCCAGCAGCGCGGGGACAGGGACCACCGGGGAGCTGTTTTTT. The variable domain in full, completed from reference TRBV7-9 and TRBJ2-2, reads DTGVSQNPRHKITKRGQNVTFRCDPISEHNRLYWYRQTLGQGPEFLTYFQNEAQLEKSRLLSDRFSAERPKGSFSTLEIQRTEQGDSAMYLCASSAGTGTTGELFFGEGSRLTVL.

This clone came up once. The chain couples TRBV10-3 to TRBJ2-7, with unresolved D. Trimming took 4 bases from V and 0 from J, leaving 10 bases between them. CDR1 ENHRY and CDR2 SYGVKD come from the germline V gene. This CDR3 is built from 14 residues. CDR3 sequence: CAISAAGLSYEQYF. DNA for the CDR3: TGTGCCATCAGTGCGGCAGGCCTCTCCTACGAGCAGTACTTC.

This chain uses TRBV6-5 with TRBJ2-5; 7 bases map to TRBD1. TRBJ2-7 matches the DNA end more closely, so the J call is doubtful. There are 13 residues in the CDR3. Germline values: CDR1 MNHEY, CDR2 SVGAGI. The CDR3 protein is CASSPGQPYEQYF. The CDR3, as DNA: TGTGCCAGCAGTCCGGGACAGCCCTACGAGCAGTACTTC.